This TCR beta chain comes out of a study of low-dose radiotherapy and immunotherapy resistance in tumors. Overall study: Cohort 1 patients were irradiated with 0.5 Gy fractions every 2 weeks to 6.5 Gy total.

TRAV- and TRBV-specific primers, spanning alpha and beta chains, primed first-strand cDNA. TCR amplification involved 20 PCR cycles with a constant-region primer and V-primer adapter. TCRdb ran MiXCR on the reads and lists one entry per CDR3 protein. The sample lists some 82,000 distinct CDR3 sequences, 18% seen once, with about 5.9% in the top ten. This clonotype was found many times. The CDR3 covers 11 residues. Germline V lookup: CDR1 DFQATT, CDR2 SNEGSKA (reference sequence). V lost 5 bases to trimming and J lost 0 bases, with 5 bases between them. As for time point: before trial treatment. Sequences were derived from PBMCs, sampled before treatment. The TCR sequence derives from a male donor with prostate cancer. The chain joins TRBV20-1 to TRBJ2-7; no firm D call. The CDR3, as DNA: TGCAGTGCTGGGATCTCCTACGAGCAGTACTTC. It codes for CSAGISYEQYF.